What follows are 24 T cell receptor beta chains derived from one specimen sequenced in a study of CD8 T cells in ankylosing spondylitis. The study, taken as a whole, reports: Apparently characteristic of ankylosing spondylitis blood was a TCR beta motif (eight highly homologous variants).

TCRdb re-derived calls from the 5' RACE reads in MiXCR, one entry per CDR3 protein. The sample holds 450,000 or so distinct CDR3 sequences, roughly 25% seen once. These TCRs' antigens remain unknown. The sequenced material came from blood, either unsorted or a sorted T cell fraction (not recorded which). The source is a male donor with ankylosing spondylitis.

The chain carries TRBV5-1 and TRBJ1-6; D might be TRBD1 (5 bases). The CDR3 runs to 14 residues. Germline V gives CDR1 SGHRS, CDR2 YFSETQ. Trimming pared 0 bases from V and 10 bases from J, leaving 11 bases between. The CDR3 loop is CASSLGIRDSPLHF. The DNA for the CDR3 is TGCGCCAGCAGCTTGGGTATTCGGGACTCACCCCTCCACTTT. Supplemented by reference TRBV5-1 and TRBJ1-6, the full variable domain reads KAGVTQTPRYLIKTRGQQVTLSCSPISGHRSVSWYQQTPGQGLQFLFEYFSETQRNKGNFPGRFSGRQFSNSRSEMNVSTLELGDSALYLCASSLGIRDSPLHFGNGTRLTVT.

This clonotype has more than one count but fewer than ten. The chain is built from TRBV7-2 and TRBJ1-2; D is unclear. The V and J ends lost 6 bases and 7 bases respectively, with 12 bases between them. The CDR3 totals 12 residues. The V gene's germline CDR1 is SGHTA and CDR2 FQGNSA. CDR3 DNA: TGTGCCAGCAGGCAAGGAGGGCTTGGCTACACCTTC. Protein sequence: CASRQGGLGYTF.

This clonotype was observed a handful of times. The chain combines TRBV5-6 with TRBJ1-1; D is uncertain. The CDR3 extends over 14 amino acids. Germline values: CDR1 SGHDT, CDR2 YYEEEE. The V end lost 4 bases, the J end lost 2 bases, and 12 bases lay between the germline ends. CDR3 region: CASSPTWLNTEAFF. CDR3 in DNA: TGTGCCAGCAGCCCTACCTGGCTAAACACTGAAGCTTTCTTT.

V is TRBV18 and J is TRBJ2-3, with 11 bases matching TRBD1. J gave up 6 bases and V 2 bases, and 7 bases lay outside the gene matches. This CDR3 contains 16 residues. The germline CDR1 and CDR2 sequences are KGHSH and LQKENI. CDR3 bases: TGTGCCAGCTCACCAGTCGGACAGGGGGCCCGGGATACGCAGTATTTT. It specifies CASSPVGQGARDTQYF.

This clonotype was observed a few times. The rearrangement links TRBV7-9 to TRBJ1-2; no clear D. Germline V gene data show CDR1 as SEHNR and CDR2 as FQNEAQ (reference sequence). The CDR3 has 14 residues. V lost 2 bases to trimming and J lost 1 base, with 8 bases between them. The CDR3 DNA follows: TGTGCCAGCAGCTTATTAAGGGTTAACTATGGCTACACCTTC. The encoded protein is CASSLLRVNYGYTF.

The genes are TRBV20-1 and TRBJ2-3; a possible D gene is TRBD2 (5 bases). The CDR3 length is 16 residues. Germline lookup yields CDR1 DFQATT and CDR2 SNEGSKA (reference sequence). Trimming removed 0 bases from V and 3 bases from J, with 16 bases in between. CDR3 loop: CSARDFRTPGTDTQYF. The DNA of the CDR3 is TGCAGTGCTAGAGATTTTCGGACTCCTGGGACAGATACGCAGTATTTT.

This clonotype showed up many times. In DNA, the CDR3 is TGCAGTGCTAGGACAGGGGCCTTAAGAACTGAAGCTTTCTTT. Encoded protein: CSARTGALRTEAFF. J is TRBJ1-1 and V is TRBV20-1, with 8 bases matching TRBD1. The CDR3 runs 14 residues. V shed 3 bases and J 5 bases; nucleotides not matched to a gene: 8. Germline V gene data show CDR1 as DFQATT and CDR2 as SNEGSKA (reference sequence).

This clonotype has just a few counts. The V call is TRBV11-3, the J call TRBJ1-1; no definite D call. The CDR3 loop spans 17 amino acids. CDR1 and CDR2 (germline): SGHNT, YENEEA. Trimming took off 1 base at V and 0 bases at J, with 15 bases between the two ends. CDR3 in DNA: TGTGCCAGCAGCTTAGGGTCGTCGTCCTTTATGAACACTGAAGCTTTCTTT. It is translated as CASSLGSSSFMNTEAFF.

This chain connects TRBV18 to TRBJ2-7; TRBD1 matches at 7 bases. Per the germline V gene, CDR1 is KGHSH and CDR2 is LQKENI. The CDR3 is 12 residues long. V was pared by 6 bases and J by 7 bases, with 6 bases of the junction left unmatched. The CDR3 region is CASSLSTGEQYV. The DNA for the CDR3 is TGTGCCAGCTCGCTCTCGACAGGGGAGCAGTACGTC.

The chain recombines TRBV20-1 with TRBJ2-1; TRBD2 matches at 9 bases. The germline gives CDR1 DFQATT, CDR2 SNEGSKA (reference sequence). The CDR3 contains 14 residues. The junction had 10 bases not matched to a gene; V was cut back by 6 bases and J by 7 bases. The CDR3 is CSAKEAGGLNEQFF. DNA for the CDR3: TGCAGTGCAAAAGAGGCGGGAGGGCTGAATGAGCAGTTCTTC.

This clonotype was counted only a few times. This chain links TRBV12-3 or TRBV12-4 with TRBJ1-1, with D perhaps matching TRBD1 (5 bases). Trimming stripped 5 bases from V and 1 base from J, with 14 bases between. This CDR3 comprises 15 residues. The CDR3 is CASSPFRATNTEAFF. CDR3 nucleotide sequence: TGTGCCAGCAGTCCTTTCAGGGCTACGAACACTGAAGCTTTCTTT.

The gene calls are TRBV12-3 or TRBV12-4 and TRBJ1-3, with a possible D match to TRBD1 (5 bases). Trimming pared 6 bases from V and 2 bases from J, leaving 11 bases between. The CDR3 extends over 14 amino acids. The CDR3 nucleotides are TGTGCCAGCAGGGTGCAGGGCCCTGGAAACACCATATATTTT. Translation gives CASRVQGPGNTIYF.

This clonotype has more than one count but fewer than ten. In DNA, the CDR3 is TGTGCCAGCAGCTACACCACAGGGCCCGGGGAGCTGTTTTTT. Translation gives CASSYTTGPGELFF. The chain joins TRBV7-2 to TRBJ2-2; D is possibly TRBD1 (6 bases). Germline-derived CDR1 and CDR2 are SGHTA and FQGNSA. The V gene lost 4 bases and the J gene lost 6 bases, with 12 bases spanning the gap. This CDR3 is 14 amino acids long.

CDR3 nucleotides: TGTGCCAGCAGCGTTGGGAGGGACTGGCCCCAGCATTTT. This sequence encodes CASSVGRDWPQHF. The J gene is TRBJ1-5, the V gene TRBV3-1; a possible D gene is TRBD1 (5 bases). This CDR3 region has 13 residues. Germline assignment: CDR1 LGHDT and CDR2 YNNKEL (reference sequence). With 5 bases removed from V and 9 bases from J, the gap between germline ends came to 14 bases.

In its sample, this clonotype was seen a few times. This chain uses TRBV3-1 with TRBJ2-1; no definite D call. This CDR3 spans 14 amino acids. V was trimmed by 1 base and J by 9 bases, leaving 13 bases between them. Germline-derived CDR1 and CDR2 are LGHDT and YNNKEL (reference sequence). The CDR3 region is CASSQGRVYGEQFF. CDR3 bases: TGTGCCAGCAGCCAAGGGCGAGTTTACGGTGAGCAGTTCTTC.

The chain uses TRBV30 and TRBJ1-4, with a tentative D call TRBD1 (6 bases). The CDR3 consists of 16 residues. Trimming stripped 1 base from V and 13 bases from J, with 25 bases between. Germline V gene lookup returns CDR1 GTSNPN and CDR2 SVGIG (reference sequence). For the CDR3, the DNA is TGTGCCTGGAGTGCTCCCCGGAGGGGGAGTAGTGATGGACTGTTTTTT. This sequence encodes CAWSAPRRGSSDGLFF.

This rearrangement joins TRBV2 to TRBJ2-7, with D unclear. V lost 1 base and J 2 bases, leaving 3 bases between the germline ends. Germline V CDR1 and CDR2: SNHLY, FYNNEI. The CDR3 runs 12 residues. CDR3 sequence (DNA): TGTGCCAGCAGTGAAGGACCCTACGAGCAGTACGTC. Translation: CASSEGPYEQYV.

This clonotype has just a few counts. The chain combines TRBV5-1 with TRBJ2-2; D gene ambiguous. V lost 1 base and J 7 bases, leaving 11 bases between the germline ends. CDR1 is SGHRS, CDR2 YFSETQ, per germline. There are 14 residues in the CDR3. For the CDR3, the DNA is TGCGCCAGCAGCTTGACGCTAGTCGGCGGGGAGCTGTTTTTT. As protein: CASSLTLVGGELFF.

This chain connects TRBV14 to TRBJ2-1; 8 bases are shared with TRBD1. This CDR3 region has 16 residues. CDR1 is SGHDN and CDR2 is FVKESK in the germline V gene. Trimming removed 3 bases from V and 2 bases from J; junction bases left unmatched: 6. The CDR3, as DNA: TGTGCCAGCAGCCAGGTCCAGGGGGCAGCCTACAATGAGCAGTTCTTC. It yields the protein CASSQVQGAAYNEQFF.

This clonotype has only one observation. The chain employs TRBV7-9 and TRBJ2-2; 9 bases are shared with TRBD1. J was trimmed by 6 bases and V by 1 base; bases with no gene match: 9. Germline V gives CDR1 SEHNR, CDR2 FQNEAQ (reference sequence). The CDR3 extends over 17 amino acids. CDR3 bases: TGTGCCAGCAGCTTAGGATCCGGGACAGGGTATTCCGGGGAGCTGTTTTTT. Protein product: CASSLGSGTGYSGELFF.

CDR3: CASSFGVNTGELFF. In DNA, the CDR3 is TGTGCCAGCAGTTTTGGTGTTAACACCGGGGAGCTGTTTTTT. This rearrangement joins TRBV27 to TRBJ2-2; D remains ambiguous. The CDR3 is 14 residues long. CDR1 is MNHEY, CDR2 SMNVEV, per germline (reference sequence). The V and J ends lost 3 bases and 2 bases respectively, with 7 bases between them.

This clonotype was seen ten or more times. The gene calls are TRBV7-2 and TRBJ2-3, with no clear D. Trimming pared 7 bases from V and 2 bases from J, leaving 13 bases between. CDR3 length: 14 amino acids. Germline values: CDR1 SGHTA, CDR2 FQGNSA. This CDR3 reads CASKDYLNTDTQYF. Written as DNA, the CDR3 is TGTGCCAGCAAGGATTACCTAAACACAGATACGCAGTATTTT.

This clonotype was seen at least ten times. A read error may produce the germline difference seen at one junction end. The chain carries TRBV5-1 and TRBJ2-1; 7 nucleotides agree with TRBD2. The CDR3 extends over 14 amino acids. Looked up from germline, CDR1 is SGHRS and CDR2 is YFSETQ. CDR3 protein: CASSLAGRYNEQFF. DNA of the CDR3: TGTGCCAGCAGCTTAGCGGGCAGATACAATGAGCAGTTCTTC.

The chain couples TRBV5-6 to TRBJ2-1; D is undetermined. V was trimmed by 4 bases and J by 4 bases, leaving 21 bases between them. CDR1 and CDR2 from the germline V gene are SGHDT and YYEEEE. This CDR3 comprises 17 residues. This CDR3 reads CASSAETGDPYYNEQFF. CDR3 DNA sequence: TGTGCCAGCAGCGCCGAGACGGGTGACCCCTATTACAATGAGCAGTTCTTC.